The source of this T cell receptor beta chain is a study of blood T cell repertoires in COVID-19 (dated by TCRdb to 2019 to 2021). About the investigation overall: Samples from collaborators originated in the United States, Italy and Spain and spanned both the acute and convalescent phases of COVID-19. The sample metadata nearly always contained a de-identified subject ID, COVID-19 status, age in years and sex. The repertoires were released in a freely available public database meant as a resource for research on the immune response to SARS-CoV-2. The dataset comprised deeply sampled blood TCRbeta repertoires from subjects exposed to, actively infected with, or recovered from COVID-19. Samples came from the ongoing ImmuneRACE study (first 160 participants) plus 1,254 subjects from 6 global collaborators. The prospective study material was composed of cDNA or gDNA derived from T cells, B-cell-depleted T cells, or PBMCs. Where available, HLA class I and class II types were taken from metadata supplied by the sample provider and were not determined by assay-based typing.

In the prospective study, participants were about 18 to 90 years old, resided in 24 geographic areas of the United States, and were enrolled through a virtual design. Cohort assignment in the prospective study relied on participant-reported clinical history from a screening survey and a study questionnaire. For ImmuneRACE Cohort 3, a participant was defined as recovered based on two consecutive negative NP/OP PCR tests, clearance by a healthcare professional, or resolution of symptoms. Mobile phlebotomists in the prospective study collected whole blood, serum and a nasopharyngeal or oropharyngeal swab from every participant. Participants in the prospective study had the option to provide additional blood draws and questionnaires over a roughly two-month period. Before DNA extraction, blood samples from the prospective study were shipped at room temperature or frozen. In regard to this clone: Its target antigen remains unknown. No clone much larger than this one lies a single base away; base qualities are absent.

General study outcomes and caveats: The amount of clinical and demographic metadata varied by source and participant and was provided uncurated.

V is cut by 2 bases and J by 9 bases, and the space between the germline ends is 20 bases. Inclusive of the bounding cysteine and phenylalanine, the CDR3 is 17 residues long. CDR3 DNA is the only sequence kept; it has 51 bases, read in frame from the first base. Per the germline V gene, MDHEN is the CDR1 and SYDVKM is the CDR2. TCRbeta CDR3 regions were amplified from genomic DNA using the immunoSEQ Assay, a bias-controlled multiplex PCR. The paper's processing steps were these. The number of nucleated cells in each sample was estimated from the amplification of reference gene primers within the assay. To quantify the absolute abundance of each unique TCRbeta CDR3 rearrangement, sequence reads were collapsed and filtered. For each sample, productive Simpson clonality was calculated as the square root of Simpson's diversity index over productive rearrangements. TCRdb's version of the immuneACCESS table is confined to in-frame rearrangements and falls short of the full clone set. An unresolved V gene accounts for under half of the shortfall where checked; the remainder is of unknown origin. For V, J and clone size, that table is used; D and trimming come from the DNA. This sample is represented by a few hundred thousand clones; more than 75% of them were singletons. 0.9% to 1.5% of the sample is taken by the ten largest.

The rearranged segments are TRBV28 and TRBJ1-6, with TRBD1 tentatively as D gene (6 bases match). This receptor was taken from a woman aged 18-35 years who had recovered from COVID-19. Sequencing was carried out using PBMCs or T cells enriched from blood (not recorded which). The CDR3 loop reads CASSLRRGGWRSSPLHF. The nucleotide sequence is TGTGCCAGCAGTTTACGCAGGGGAGGGTGGAGGAGTTCACCCCTCCACTTT.